The clone carrying this T cell receptor beta chain has only a few counts. Its antigen is unknown. One entry per CDR3 protein, called by TCRdb with MiXCR from the PCR reads. The sample lists approximately 680,000 distinct CDR3 sequences; about 25% were seen once. Naive CD8 T cells were FACS-sorted by CD8+CD4-CCR7+CD45RA+ markers. The data belong to a study of molecular identifiers for immune sequencing clone quantification. Looking at the study overall: Replicate RNA came from roughly 18,000 or 92,000 naive CD8 cells and was split five ways, and four parts were sequenced.

General observations from the study: Spiked Jurkat TCR RNA equal to one cell could reportedly be picked out among over 850,000 naive cells.

The V end was cut by 0 bases, the J end by 5 bases, with 10 bases between. CDR3 length: 14 amino acids. Per the germline V gene, CDR1 is SGHAT and CDR2 is FQNNGV. The chain links TRBV11-2 to TRBJ2-5; D ambiguous. The sequence derives from a human donor in good health. Some libraries in this study had Jurkat cell RNA spiked in. Input material: naive CD8+ T cells from blood, with Jurkat cell RNA spiked in. Subset indicated: FACS-sorted CD8+CD4-CCR7+CD45RA+ naive T cells. The CDR3 spells CASSLESLSETQYF. The DNA for the CDR3 is TGTGCCAGCAGCTTAGAAAGCCTCAGCGAGACCCAGTACTTC.